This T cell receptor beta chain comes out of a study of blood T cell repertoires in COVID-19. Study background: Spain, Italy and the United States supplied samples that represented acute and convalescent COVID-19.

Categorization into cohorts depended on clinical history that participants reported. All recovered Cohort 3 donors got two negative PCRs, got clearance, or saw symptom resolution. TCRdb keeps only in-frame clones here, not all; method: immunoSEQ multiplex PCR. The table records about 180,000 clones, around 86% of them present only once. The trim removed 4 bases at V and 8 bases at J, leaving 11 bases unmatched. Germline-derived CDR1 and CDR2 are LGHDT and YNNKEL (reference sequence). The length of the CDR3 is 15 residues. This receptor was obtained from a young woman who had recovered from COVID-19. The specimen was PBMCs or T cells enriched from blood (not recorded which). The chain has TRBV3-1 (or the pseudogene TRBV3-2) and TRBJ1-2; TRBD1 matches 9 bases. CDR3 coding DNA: TGTGCCAGCAGCCTCGGGACAGGGAGTTCGAGAGGCTACACCTTC. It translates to CASSLGTGSSRGYTF.